This T cell receptor (beta chain) emerged from a study of early T cells in non-severe SARS-CoV-2 infection (dated by TCRdb to the early 2020s). With regard to the full study: Because TCR sequencing relied on bulk RNA taken from unsorted whole blood, pairing of alpha and beta chains was not possible. The paper as a whole reports these results and caveats: VDJdb matching was skewed toward anti-spike CD8 responses and likely underestimated virus-specific expansions by missing private and CD4 specificities.

This clonotype was detected ten times or more. It lacks a known antigen. No base quality values were provided; no much bigger clone lies one nucleotide off. This was a case-control study nested in a cohort of healthcare workers in London, UK, who had nasopharyngeal swab PCR tests and blood samples taken every week. Healthcare workers were recruited during the week of the UK lockdown, between 23 and 31 March 2020, and followed weekly for up to about 15 weeks. Library creation used 5' RACE. Reads for this sample came from a NextSeq 500. Unique molecular identifiers were attached to individual cDNA molecules in the TCR library protocol so that sequencing error and PCR bias could be corrected. Sequencing covered both TCR alpha and beta chains, and within each sample the abundances of alpha and beta sequences were tightly co-correlated. Regarding the original processing steps: Decombinator V4 was used to perform V gene, J gene and CDR3 annotation of TCR sequences. Expanded TCRs were defined as changing significantly between any two time points under a Poisson model with p below 0.0001. TCR abundances were normalised to the total number of TCRs sequenced in each sample and reported as counts per million. MAIT TCRs were defined by TRAV1-2 paired with TRAJ12, TRAJ20 or TRAJ33, and iNKT TCRs by TRAV10 paired with TRAJ18. A search of VDJdb, accessed on 1 November 2021, was run for TCRs annotated to CMV, EBV and SARS-CoV-2, with TCRs annotated for multiple antigens excluded. TCRdb handled the public reads itself, with Q25 trimming in fastp and clone calling in MiXCR, and kept productive beta chains. A single entry per CDR3 protein holds the most common genes and DNA from its merged rows. In this record, the V and J calls reflect TCRdb's handling and not the investigators' own analysis. The sample yields approximately 35,000 distinct CDR3 sequences; around 6.9% were counted once. Around 13% of the sample goes to the ten largest clones.

The trim is 2 bases for V and 0 bases for J, with a gap of 8 bases between the germline ends. The CDR3 measures 16 amino acids from cysteine to phenylalanine. Kept here is only the CDR3 DNA, which spans 48 bases and is read in frame from base 1. CDR1 and CDR2, per the germline V gene, are KGHSH and LQKENI. The chain uses TRBV18 and TRBJ2-6; perhaps TRBD1 is the D gene, with 5 bases matching. The sequence derives from an adult who was a healthcare worker with PCR-confirmed SARS-CoV-2 infection or an uninfected control (not recorded which). The sample in question was whole blood, obtained at baseline. For the CDR3, the sequence is CASSPLTDSGANVLTF. In nucleotides, the sequence is TGTGCCAGCTCACCATTGACAGACTCTGGGGCCAACGTCCTGACTTTC.